Described below is a single T cell receptor beta chain sequence and its context. The data stem from a study of Tregs in tolerant kidney transplant recipients. Trimming pared 5 bases from V and 4 bases from J, leaving 15 bases between. In germline, CDR1 is MDHEN, CDR2 SYDVKM. CDR3 length equals 15 residues. The assay was immunoSEQ multiplex PCR, and TCRdb's table has in-frame clones only and misses some. The sample has roughly 69,000 clones, roughly 89% seen once; the top ten hold approximately 0.4%. This receptor was identified in a human donor who received a combined kidney and bone marrow transplant. The rearrangement joins TRBV28 to TRBJ1-3, with TRBD1 as a possible D gene (5 bases). Sequencing was performed on CD4+ T cells from blood, taken before the transplant. The DNA of the CDR3 is TGTGCCAGCAGTAACCGGGACGGGAGGGGAAACACCATATATTTT. Protein: CASSNRDGRGNTIYF.